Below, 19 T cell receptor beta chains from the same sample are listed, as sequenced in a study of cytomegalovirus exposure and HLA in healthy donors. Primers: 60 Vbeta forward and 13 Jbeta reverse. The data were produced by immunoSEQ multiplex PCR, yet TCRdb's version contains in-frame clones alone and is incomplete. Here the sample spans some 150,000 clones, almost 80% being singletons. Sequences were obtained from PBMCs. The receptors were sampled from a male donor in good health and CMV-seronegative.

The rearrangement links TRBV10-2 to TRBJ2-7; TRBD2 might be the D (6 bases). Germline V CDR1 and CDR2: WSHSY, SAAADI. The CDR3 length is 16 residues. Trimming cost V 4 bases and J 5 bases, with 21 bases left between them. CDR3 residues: CASSVGGNSLMDEQYF. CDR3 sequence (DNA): TGCGCCAGCAGTGTGGGCGGGAATAGCTTGATGGACGAGCAGTACTTC.

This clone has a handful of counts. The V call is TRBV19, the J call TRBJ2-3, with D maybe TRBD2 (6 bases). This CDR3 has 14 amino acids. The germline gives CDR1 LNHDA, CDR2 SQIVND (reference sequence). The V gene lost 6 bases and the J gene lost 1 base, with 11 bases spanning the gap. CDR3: CASRAPGGTDTQYF. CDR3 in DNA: TGTGCCAGTAGGGCTCCGGGGGGCACAGATACGCAGTATTTT.

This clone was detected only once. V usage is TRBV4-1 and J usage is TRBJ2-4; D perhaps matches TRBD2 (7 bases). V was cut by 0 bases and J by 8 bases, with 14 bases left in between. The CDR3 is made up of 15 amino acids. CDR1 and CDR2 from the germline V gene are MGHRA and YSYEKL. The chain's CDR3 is CASSQDEGGLDIQYF. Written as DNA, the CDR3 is TGCGCCAGCAGCCAAGACGAGGGGGGGCTAGACATTCAGTACTTC.

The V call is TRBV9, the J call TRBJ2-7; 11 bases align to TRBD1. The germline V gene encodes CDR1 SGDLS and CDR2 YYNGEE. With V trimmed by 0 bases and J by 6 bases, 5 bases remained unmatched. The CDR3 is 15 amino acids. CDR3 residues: CASSVGPGQGGEQYF. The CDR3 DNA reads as TGTGCCAGCAGCGTAGGACCGGGACAGGGGGGCGAGCAGTACTTC.

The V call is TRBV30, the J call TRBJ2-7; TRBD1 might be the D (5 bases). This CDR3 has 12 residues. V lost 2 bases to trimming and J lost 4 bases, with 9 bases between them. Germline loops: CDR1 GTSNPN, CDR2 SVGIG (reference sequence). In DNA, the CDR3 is TGTGCCTGGAGTCAGACAGCTTACGAGCAGTACTTC. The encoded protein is CAWSQTAYEQYF.

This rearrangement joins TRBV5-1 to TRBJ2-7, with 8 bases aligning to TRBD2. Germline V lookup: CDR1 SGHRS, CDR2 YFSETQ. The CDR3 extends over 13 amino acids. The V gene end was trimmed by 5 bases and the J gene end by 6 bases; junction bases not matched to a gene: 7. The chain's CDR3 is CASRRRGAGEQYF. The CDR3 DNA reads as TGCGCCAGCAGGAGGCGGGGGGCCGGCGAGCAGTACTTC. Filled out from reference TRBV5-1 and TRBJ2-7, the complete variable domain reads KAGVTQTPRYLIKTRGQQVTLSCSPISGHRSVSWYQQTPGQGLQFLFEYFSETQRNKGNFPGRFSGRQFSNSRSEMNVSTLELGDSALYLCASRRRGAGEQYFGPGTRLTVT.

The CDR3 DNA follows: TGTGCCAGCAGCCCCTTTGGGGGCCATGGCTACACCTTC. Its translation is CASSPFGGHGYTF. The genes are TRBV16 and TRBJ1-2; possibly TRBD1 for D (6 bases). Germline V gene sequence: CDR1 KGHSY, CDR2 FQNENV. The CDR3 totals 13 residues. With 4 bases removed from V and 6 bases from J, the gap between germline ends came to 12 bases.

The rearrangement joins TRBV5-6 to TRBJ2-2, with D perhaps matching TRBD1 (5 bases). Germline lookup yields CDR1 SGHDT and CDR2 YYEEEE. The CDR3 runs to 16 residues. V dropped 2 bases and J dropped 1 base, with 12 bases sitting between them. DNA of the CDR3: TGTGCCAGCAGCTTAAGACGCACAGGGAACACCGGGGAGCTGTTTTTT. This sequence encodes CASSLRRTGNTGELFF.

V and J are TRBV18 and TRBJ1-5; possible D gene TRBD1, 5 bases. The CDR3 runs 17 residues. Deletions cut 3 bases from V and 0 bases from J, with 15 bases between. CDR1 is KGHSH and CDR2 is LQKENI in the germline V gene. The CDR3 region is CASSPGLGRYSNQPQHF. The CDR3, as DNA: TGTGCCAGCTCACCCGGGTTGGGGCGATATAGCAATCAGCCCCAGCATTTT.

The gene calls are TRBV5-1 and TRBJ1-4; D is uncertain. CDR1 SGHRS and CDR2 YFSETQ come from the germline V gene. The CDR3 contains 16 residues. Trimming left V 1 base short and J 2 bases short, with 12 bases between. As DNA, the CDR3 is TGCGCCAGCAGCTTGTCCCGGGGATCGACTAATGAAAAACTGTTTTTT. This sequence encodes CASSLSRGSTNEKLFF.

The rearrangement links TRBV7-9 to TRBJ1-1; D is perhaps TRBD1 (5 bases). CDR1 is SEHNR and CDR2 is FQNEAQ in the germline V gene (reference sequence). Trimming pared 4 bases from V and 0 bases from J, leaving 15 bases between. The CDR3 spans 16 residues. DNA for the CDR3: TGTGCCAGCAGCTACTGGCCTTCAGGGATGAACACTGAAGCTTTCTTT. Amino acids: CASSYWPSGMNTEAFF. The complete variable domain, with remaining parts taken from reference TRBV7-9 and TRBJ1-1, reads DTGVSQNPRHKITKRGQNVTFRCDPISEHNRLYWYRQTLGQGPEFLTYFQNEAQLEKSRLLSDRFSAERPKGSFSTLEIQRTEQGDSAMYLCASSYWPSGMNTEAFFGQGTRLTVV.

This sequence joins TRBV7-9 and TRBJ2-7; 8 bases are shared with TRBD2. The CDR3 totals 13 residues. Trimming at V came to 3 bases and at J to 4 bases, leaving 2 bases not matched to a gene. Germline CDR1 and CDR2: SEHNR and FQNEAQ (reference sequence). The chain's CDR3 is CASSFGLAYEQYF. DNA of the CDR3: TGTGCCAGCAGCTTCGGACTAGCATACGAGCAGTACTTC. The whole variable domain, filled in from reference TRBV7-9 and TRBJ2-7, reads DTGVSQNPRHKITKRGQNVTFRCDPISEHNRLYWYRQTLGQGPEFLTYFQNEAQLEKSRLLSDRFSAERPKGSFSTLEIQRTEQGDSAMYLCASSFGLAYEQYFGPGTRLTVT.

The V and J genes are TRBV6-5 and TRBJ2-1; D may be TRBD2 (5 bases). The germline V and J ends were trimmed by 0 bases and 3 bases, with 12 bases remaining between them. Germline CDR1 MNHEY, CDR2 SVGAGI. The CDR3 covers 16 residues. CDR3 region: CASSYSGLADYNEQFF. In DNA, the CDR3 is TGTGCCAGCAGTTACTCTGGGCTAGCAGACTACAATGAGCAGTTCTTC.

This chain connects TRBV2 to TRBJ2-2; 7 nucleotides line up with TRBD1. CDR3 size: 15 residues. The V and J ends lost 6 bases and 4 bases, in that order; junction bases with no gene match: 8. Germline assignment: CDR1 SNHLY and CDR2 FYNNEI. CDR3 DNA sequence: TGTGCCAGCAGGGGACAGTCCGGCTCCACCGGGGAGCTGTTTTTT. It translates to CASRGQSGSTGELFF.

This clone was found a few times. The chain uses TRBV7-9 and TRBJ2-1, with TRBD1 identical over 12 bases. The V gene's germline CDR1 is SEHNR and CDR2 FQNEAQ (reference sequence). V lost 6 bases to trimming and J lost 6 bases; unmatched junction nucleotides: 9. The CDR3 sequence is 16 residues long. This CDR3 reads CASSTLPGQGANEQFF. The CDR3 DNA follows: TGTGCCAGCAGTACCTTACCGGGACAGGGGGCCAATGAGCAGTTCTTC.

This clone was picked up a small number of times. CDR3 in amino acids: CATGTVDYNSPLHF. The CDR3 DNA reads TGTGCCACCGGGACAGTTGACTATAATTCACCCCTCCACTTT. This rearrangement joins TRBV19 to TRBJ1-6, with 7 bases matching TRBD1. The CDR3 spans 14 residues. Unmatched junction bases numbered 6, after V lost 10 bases and J lost 3 bases. CDR1 and CDR2 (germline): LNHDA, SQIVND (reference sequence).

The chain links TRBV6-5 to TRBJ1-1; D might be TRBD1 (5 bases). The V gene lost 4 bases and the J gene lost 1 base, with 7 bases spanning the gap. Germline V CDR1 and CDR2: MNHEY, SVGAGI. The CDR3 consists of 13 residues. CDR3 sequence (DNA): TGTGCCAGCAGTTCCGGACAGAACACTGAAGCTTTCTTT. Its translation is CASSSGQNTEAFF.

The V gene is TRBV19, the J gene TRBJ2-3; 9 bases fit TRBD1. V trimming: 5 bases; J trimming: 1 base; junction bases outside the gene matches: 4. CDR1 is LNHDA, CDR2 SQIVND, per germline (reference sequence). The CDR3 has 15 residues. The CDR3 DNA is TGTGCCAGTAGTTGGACAGGGGTGGGCACAGATACGCAGTATTTT. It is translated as CASSWTGVGTDTQYF.

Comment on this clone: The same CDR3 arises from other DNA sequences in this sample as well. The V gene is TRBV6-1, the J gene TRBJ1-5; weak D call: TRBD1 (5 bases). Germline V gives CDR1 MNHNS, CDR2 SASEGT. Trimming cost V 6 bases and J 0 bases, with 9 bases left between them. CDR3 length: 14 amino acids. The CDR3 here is CASSLQDSNQPQHF. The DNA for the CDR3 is TGTGCCAGCAGCCTACAGGATAGCAATCAGCCCCAGCATTTT.